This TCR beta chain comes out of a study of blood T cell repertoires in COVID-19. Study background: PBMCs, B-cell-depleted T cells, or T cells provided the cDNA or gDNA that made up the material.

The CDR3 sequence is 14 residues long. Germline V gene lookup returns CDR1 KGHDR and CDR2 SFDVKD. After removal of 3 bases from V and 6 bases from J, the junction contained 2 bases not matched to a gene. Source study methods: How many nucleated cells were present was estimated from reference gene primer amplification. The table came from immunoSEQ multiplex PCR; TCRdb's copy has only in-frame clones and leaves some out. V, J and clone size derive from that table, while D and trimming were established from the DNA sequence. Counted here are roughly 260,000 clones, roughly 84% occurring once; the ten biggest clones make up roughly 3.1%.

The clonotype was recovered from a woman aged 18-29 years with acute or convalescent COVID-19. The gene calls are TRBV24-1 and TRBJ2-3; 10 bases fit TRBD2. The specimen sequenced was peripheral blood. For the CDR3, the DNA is TGTGCCACCAGTGATATTAGCGGGGGGGATACGCAGTATTTT. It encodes CATSDISGGDTQYF.